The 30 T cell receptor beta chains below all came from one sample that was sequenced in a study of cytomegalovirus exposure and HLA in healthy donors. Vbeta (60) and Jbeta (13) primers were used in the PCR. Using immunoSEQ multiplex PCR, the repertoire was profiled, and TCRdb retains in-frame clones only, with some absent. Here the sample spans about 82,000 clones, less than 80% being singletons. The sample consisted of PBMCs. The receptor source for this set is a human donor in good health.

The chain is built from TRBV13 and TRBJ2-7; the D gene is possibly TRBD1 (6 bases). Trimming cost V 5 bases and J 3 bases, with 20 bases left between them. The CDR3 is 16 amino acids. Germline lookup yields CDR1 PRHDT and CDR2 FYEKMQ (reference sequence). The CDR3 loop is CASSPSGGEPRYEQYF. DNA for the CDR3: TGTGCCAGCAGCCCATCTGGGGGCGAACCTCGCTACGAGCAGTACTTC.

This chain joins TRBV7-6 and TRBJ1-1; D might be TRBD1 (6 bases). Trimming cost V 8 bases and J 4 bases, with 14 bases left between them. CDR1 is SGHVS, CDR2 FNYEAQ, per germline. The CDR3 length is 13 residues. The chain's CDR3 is CASGKGVGTEAFF. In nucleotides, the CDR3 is TGTGCCAGCGGTAAGGGGGTCGGCACTGAAGCTTTCTTT.

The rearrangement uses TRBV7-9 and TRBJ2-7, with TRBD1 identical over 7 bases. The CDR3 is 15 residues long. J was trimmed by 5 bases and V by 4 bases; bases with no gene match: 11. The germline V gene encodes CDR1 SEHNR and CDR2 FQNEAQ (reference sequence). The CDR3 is CASSSTGVARHEQYF. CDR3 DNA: TGTGCCAGCAGCTCCACAGGGGTAGCCCGTCACGAGCAGTACTTC.

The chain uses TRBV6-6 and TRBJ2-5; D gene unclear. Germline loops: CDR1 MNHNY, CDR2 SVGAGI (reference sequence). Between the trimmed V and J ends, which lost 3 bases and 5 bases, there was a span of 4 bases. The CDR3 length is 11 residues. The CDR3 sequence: CASSYGETQYF. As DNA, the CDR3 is TGTGCCAGCAGTTATGGCGAGACCCAGTACTTC.

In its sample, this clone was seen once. In DNA, the CDR3 is TGTGCCAGCAGTTCCGCGAGGGACTTTTACACAGATACGCAGTATTTT. This gives the protein CASSSARDFYTDTQYF. V and J are TRBV7-2 and TRBJ2-3; a possible D gene is TRBD2 (6 bases). The CDR3 length is 16 residues. Germline CDR1 is SGHTA and CDR2 is FQGNSA. Trimming removed 6 bases from V and 2 bases from J, with 18 bases in between.

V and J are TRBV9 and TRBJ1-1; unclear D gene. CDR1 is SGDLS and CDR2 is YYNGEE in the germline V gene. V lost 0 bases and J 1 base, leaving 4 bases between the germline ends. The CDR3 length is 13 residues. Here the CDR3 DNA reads TGTGCCAGCAGCGTAGCCGGGAACACTGAAGCTTTCTTT. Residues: CASSVAGNTEAFF. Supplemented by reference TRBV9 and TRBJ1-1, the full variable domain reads DSGVTQTPKHLITATGQRVTLRCSPRSGDLSVYWYQQSLDQGLQFLIQYYNGEERAKGNILERFSAQQFPDLHSELNLSSLELGDSALYFCASSVAGNTEAFFGQGTRLTVV.

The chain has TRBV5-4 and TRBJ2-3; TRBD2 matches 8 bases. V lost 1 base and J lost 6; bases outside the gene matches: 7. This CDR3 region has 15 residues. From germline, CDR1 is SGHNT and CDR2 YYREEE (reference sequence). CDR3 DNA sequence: TGTGCCAGCAGCTTGTTCGGGGGGGCCAGGGATACGCAGTATTTT. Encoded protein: CASSLFGGARDTQYF.

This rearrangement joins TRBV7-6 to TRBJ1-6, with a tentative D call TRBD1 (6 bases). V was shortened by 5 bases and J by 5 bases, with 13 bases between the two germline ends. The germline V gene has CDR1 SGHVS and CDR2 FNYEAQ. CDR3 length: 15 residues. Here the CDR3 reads CASSQSRGDNSPLHF. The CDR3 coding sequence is TGTGCCAGCAGCCAATCCAGGGGTGATAATTCACCCCTCCACTTT.

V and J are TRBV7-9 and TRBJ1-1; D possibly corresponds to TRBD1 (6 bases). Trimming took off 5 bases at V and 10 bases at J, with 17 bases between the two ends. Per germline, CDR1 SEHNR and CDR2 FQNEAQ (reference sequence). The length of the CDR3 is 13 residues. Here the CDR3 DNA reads TGTGCCAGCAGCGGGGGGGCAGGGTTGTTAGCTTTCTTT. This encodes CASSGGAGLLAFF.

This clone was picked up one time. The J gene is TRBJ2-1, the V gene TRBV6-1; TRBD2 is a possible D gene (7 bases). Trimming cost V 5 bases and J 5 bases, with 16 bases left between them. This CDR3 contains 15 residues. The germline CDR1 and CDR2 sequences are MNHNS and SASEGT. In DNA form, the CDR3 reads TGTGCCAGCAGTCCCCGGAGGGGGGGAGACAATGAGCAGTTCTTC. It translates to CASSPRRGGDNEQFF.

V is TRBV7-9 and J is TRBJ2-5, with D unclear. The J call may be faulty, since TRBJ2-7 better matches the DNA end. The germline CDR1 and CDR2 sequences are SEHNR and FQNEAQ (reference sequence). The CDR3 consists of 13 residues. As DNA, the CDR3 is TGTGCCAGCAGCTTAGGAGGCGGTGACGAGCAGTACTTC. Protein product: CASSLGGGDEQYF.

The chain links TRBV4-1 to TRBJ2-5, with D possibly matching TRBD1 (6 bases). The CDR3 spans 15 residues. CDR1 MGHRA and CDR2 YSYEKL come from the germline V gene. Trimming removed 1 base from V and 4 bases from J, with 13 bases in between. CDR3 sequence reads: CASSQAKTGRETQYF. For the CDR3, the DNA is TGCGCCAGCAGCCAAGCAAAGACAGGCCGAGAGACCCAGTACTTC.

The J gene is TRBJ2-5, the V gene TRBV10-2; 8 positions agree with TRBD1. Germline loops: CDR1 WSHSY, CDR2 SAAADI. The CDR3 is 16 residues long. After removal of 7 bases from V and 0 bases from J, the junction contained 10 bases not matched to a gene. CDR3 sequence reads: CASKQGDSRYQETQYF. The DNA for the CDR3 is TGCGCCAGCAAACAGGGGGATTCTCGGTACCAAGAGACCCAGTACTTC.

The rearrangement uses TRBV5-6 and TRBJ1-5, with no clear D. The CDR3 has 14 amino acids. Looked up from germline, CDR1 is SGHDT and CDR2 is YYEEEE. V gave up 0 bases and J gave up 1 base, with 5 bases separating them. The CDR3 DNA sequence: TGTGCCAGCAGCTTGGGACTCAGCAATCAGCCCCAGCATTTT. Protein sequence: CASSLGLSNQPQHF.

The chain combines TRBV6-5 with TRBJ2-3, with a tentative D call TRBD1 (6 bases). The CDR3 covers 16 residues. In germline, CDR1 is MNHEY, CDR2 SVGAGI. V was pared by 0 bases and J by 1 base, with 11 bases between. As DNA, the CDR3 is TGTGCCAGCAGTTACTCTCGGAGGACAGGCACAGATACGCAGTATTTT. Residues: CASSYSRRTGTDTQYF.

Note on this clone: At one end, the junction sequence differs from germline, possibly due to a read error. As DNA, the CDR3 is TGTGCCAGCAGTCCCAGGACAGGGGGCGAATTCGGCTACCCCTTC. It is translated as CASSPRTGGEFGYPF. The chain links TRBV6-5 to TRBJ1-2, with 11 bases aligning to TRBD1. CDR1 is MNHEY and CDR2 is SVGAGI in the germline V gene. This CDR3 contains 15 residues.

CDR3: CASSFSGQGHYEQYF. CDR3 sequence (DNA): TGTGCCAGCAGCTTCTCGGGACAGGGACACTACGAGCAGTACTTC. The V gene is TRBV5-6, the J gene TRBJ2-7; 9 positions match TRBD1. Looked up from germline, CDR1 is SGHDT and CDR2 is YYEEEE. V lost 2 bases to trimming and J lost 3 bases; unmatched junction nucleotides: 6. The CDR3 runs 15 residues.

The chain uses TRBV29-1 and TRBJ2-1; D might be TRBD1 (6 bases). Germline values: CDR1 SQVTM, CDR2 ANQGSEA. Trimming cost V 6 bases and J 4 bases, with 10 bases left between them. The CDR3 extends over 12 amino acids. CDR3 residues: CSVETGYNEQFF. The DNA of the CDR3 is TGCAGCGTAGAAACAGGGTACAATGAGCAGTTCTTC.

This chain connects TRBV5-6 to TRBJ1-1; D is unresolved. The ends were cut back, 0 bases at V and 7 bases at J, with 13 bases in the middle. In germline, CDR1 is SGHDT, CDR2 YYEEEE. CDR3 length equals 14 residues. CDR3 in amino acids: CASSLGGSVREAFF. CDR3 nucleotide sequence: TGTGCCAGCAGCTTGGGTGGGAGCGTCCGTGAAGCTTTCTTT.

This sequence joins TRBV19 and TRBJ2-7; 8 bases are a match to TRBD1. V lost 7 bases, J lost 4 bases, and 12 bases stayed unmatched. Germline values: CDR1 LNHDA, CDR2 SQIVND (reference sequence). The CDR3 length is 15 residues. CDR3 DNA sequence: TGTGCCAGTACCATTGGTCCAGGGGGCGTTTACGAGCAGTACTTC. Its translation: CASTIGPGGVYEQYF.

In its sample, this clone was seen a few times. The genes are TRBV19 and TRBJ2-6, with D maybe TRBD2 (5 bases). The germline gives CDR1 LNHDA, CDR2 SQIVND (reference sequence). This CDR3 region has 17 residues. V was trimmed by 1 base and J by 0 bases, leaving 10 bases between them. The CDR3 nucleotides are TGTGCCAGTAGTATAGCCCGACGGGACTCTGGGGCCAACGTCCTGACTTTC. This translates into CASSIARRDSGANVLTF. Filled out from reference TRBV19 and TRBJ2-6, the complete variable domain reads DGGITQSPKYLFRKEGQNVTLSCEQNLNHDAMYWYRQDPGQGLRLIYYSQIVNDFQKGDIAEGYSVSREKKESFPLTVTSAQKNPTAFYLCASSIARRDSGANVLTFGAGSRLTVL.

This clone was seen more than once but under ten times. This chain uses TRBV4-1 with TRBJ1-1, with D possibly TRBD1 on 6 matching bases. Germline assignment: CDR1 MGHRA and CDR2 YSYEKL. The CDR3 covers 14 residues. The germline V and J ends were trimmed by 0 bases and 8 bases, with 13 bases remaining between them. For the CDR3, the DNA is TGCGCCAGCAGCCAAGATAGGGGGGGCAGGGAAGCTTTCTTT. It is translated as CASSQDRGGREAFF.

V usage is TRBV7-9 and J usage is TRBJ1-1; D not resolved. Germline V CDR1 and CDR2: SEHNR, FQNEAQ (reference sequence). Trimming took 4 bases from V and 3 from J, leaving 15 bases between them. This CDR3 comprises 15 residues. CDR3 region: CASSSVAPGDTEAFF. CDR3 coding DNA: TGTGCCAGCAGCTCGGTCGCTCCCGGGGACACTGAAGCTTTCTTT. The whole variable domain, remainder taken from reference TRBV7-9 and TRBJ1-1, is DTGVSQNPRHKITKRGQNVTFRCDPISEHNRLYWYRQTLGQGPEFLTYFQNEAQLEKSRLLSDRFSAERPKGSFSTLEIQRTEQGDSAMYLCASSSVAPGDTEAFFGQGTRLTVV.

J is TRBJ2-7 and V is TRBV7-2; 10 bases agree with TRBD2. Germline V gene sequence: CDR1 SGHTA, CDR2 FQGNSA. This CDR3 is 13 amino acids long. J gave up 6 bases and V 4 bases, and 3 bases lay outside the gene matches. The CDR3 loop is CASSSSGGGEQYF. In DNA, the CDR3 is TGTGCCAGCAGCTCTAGCGGGGGAGGCGAGCAGTACTTC. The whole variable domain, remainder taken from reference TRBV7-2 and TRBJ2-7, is GAGVSQSPSNKVTEKGKDVELRCDPISGHTALYWYRQSLGQGLEFLIYFQGNSAPDKSGLPSDRFSAERTGGSVSTLTIQRTQQEDSAVYLCASSSSGGGEQYFGPGTRLTVT.

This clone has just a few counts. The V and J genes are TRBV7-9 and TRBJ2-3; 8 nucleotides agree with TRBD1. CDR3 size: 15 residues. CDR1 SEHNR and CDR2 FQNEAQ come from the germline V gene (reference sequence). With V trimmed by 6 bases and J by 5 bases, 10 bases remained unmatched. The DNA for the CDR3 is TGTGCCAGCAGATCCGGACAGGGAATAGGAGATACGCAGTATTTT. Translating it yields CASRSGQGIGDTQYF.

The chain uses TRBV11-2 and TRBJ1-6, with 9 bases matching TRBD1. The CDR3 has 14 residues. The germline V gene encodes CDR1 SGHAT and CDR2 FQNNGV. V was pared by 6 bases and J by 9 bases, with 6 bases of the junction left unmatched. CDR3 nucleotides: TGTGCCAGCAGTAAGGGACAGGGACCTTCACCCCTCCACTTT. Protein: CASSKGQGPSPLHF.

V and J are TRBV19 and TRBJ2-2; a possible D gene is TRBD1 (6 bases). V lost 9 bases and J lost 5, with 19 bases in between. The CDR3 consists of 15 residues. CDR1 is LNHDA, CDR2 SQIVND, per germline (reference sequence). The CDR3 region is CASRATRDKTGELFF. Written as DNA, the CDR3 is TGTGCCAGCCGTGCGACCCGGGACAAGACCGGGGAGCTGTTTTTT. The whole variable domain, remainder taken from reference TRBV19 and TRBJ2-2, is DGGITQSPKYLFRKEGQNVTLSCEQNLNHDAMYWYRQDPGQGLRLIYYSQIVNDFQKGDIAEGYSVSREKKESFPLTVTSAQKNPTAFYLCASRATRDKTGELFFGEGSRLTVL.

DNA of the CDR3: TGTGCCAGCAGTCGTGGACAGGGAGGGGAAAAACTGTTTTTT. Residues: CASSRGQGGEKLFF. The rearrangement joins TRBV2 to TRBJ1-4; TRBD1 agrees at 8 bases. The CDR3 consists of 14 residues. CDR1 SNHLY and CDR2 FYNNEI come from the germline V gene. With V trimmed by 5 bases and J by 8 bases, 7 bases remained unmatched.

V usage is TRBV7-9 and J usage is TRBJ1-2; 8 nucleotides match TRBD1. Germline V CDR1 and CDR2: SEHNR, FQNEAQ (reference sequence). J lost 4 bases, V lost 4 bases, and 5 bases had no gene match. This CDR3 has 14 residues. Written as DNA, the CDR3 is TGTGCCAGCAGCTCGGACAGGGTAGGCTATGGCTACACCTTC. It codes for CASSSDRVGYGYTF.

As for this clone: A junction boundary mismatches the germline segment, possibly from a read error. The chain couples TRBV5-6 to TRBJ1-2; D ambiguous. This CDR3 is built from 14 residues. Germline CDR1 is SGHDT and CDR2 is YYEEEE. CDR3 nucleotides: TGTGCCAGCAGCTTGGAGTCGGGAGGAAATGGCTACCCCTTC. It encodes CASSLESGGNGYPF.